Below, one T cell receptor beta chain is given with its context. The V gene end was trimmed by 8 bases and the J gene end by 5 bases; junction bases not matched to a gene: 11. CDR1 and CDR2 from the germline V gene are SQVTM and ANQGSEA. The CDR3 loop spans 13 amino acids. Original methodology: Counts of nucleated cells, estimated from reference gene primer amplification, were obtained. Using immunoSEQ multiplex PCR, the repertoire was profiled, and TCRdb retains in-frame clones only, with some absent. D and trimming come from the DNA, and the V and J calls and clone size come from that table. In the table there are around 260,000 clones, 85% to 90% of which are singletons. The data belong to a study of blood T cell repertoires in COVID-19. About the study: Some COVID-19 samples were acute and others convalescent; all came from the United States, Italy and Spain.

J is TRBJ1-1 and V is TRBV29-1; 7 bases are a match to TRBD1. The clonotype comes from a woman between 40 and 50 years old who had recovered from COVID-19. The sample taken for sequencing was peripheral blood. The CDR3 protein is CSTQTGSKTEAFF. The DNA for the CDR3 is TGCAGCACGCAGACAGGGAGTAAAACTGAAGCTTTCTTT. The whole variable domain, filled in from reference TRBV29-1 and TRBJ1-1, reads SAVISQKPSRDICQRGTSLTIQCQVDSQVTMMFWYRQQPGQSLTLIATANQGSEATYESGFVIDKFPISRPNLTFSTLTVSNMSPEDSSIYLCSTQTGSKTEAFFGQGTRLTVV.